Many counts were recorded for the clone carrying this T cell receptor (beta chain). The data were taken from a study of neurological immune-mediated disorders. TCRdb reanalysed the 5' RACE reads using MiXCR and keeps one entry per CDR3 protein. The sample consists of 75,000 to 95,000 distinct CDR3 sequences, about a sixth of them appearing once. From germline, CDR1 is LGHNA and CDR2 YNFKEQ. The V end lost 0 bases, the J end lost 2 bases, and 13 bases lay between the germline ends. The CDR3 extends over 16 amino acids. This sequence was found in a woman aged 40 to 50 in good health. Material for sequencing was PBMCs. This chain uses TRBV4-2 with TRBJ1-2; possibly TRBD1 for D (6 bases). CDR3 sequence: CASSQEFGGLNYGYTF. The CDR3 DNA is TGTGCCAGCAGCCAAGAATTTGGGGGGCTCAACTATGGCTACACCTTC.